These 3 T cell receptor beta chains originate from one sample sequenced in a study of T cells after posttransplantation cyclophosphamide. Only in-frame clones appear in the TCRdb table, and some are missing; sequencing was by immunoSEQ multiplex PCR. The sample shows about 52,000 clones, just over 85% of them seen only once. Input material: PBMCs. The receptors originated from a man aged 25 to 40 with a blood cancer, CMV-positive, and with a related stem cell donor.

The genes are TRBV7-2 and TRBJ2-7; TRBD2 matches at 8 bases. Germline lookup yields CDR1 SGHTA and CDR2 FQGNSA. J lost 6 bases, V lost 1 base, and 11 bases had no gene match. This CDR3 spans 16 amino acids. This CDR3 reads CASSLGGVAGLREQYF. DNA of the CDR3: TGTGCCAGCAGCTTAGGCGGCGTAGCGGGATTACGCGAGCAGTACTTC.

The V and J genes are TRBV30 and TRBJ2-5, with D perhaps matching TRBD1 (6 bases). Looked up from germline, CDR1 is GTSNPN and CDR2 is SVGIG (reference sequence). V lost 4 bases to trimming and J lost 4 bases, with 16 bases between them. The CDR3 totals 14 residues. CDR3 sequence reads: CAWTRGSLRETQYF. The DNA for the CDR3 is TGTGCCTGGACCAGGGGCAGTCTGCGAGAGACCCAGTACTTC.

The chain links TRBV7-2 to TRBJ2-5; 10 bases align to TRBD2. The germline CDR1 and CDR2 sequences are SGHTA and FQGNSA. The V segment lost 1 base and the J segment 4 bases; nucleotides outside the gene matches: 9. The length of the CDR3 is 17 residues. CDR3 sequence: CASSLGGLAGVRETQYF. For the CDR3, the DNA is TGTGCCAGCAGCTTAGGGGGCCTAGCGGGAGTTAGAGAGACCCAGTACTTC.